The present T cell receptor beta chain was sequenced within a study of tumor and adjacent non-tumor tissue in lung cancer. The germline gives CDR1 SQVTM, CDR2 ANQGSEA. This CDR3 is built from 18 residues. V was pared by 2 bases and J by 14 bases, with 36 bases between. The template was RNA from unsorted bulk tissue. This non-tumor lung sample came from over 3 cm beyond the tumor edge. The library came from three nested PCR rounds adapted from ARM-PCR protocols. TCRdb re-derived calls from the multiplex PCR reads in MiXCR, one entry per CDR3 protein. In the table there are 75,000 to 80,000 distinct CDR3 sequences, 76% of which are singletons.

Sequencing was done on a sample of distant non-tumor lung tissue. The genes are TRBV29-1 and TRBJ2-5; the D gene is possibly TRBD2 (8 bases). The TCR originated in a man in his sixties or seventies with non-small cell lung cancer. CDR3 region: CSVEFYWTSRGKQEIQYF. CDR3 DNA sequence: TGCAGCGTTGAATTCTATTGGACTAGCAGGGGGAAACAAGAGATCCAATACTTC.